The 24 T cell receptor beta chains given below trace back to one sample, sequenced in a study of T-cell memory formation after mild COVID-19. A single record per CDR3 protein comes from TCRdb applying MiXCR to the 5' RACE reads. The table shows approximately 400,000 distinct CDR3 sequences, with over 15% occurring only once. The specimen sequenced was PBMCs or a T cell subset sorted from them (not recorded which). The source is a man younger than 35 who had mild COVID-19 (a few samples of this study predate the infection). Cell type and time point are not known.

This clonotype was found many times. The chain has TRBV6-2 or TRBV6-3 and TRBJ1-1; 7 nucleotides align to TRBD1. CDR3 length: 15 residues. The J segment lost 2 bases and the V segment lost 2 bases, leaving 5 bases of the junction unmatched. Germline values: CDR1 MNHEY, CDR2 SVGEGT. This CDR3 is CASSYRGTANTEAFF. The DNA of the CDR3 is TGTGCCAGCAGTTACAGGGGGACAGCTAACACTGAAGCTTTCTTT.

The V and J genes are TRBV6-2 or TRBV6-3 and TRBJ1-1, with D unresolved. The CDR3 has 13 residues. From germline, CDR1 is MNHEY and CDR2 SVGEGT. The ends were cut back, 4 bases at V and 2 bases at J, with 8 bases in the middle. In DNA form, the CDR3 reads TGTGCCAGCAGTTTTGACATAAACACTGAAGCTTTCTTT. This translates into CASSFDINTEAFF.

The CDR3 coding sequence is TGCAGTGGGTTTGCGGTGGTTGGCTACACCTTC. Protein product: CSGFAVVGYTF. The chain couples TRBV20-1 to TRBJ1-2; D is ambiguous. There are 11 residues in the CDR3. From germline, CDR1 is DFQATT and CDR2 SNEGSKA (reference sequence). Between the trimmed V and J ends, which lost 7 bases and 7 bases, there was a span of 13 bases.

This clonotype was counted only a few times. The chain recombines TRBV6-6 with TRBJ2-1; D might be TRBD2 (5 bases). CDR3 length: 12 amino acids. CDR1 MNHNY and CDR2 SVGAGI come from the germline V gene (reference sequence). V lost 2 bases and J 9 bases, leaving 8 bases between the germline ends. CDR3 sequence reads: CASSYERREQFF. The CDR3 DNA is TGTGCCAGCAGTTACGAGCGGCGTGAGCAGTTCTTC.

This clonotype has more than one count but fewer than ten. This sequence joins TRBV5-1 and TRBJ2-7, with a weak D call TRBD2 (6 bases). The V end lost 4 bases, the J end lost 2 bases, and 13 bases lay between the germline ends. CDR3 size: 14 residues. Germline CDR1 is SGHRS and CDR2 is YFSETQ. CDR3 loop: CASSVGGSPYEQYF. As DNA, the CDR3 is TGCGCCAGCAGCGTGGGGGGTTCACCCTACGAGCAGTACTTC.

J is TRBJ1-1 and V is TRBV2; D gene unclear. Trimming took off 6 bases at V and 8 bases at J, with 10 bases between the two ends. Germline lookup yields CDR1 SNHLY and CDR2 FYNNEI. The CDR3 consists of 11 residues. The CDR3 DNA sequence: TGTGCCAGCAGGGAGAAAACGGAAGCTTTCTTT. As protein: CASREKTEAFF.

This clonotype was counted ten times or more. The chain is built from TRBV12-3 or TRBV12-4 and TRBJ2-2; no reliable D call. With 6 bases removed from V and 6 bases from J, the gap between germline ends came to 11 bases. The CDR3 loop spans 13 amino acids. DNA of the CDR3: TGTGCCAGCAGCCAAGGCGTTGCCGGGGAGCTGTTTTTT. This gives the protein CASSQGVAGELFF.

This clonotype was observed a handful of times. The CDR3 loop is CSVEGGRGGRDTQYF. CDR3 nucleotide sequence: TGCAGCGTTGAAGGGGGTAGGGGGGGGAGAGATACGCAGTATTTT. The V gene is TRBV29-1, the J gene TRBJ2-3, with D maybe TRBD2 (7 bases). Trimming removed 1 base from V and 5 bases from J, with 16 bases in between. The V gene's germline CDR1 is SQVTM and CDR2 ANQGSEA. This CDR3 has 15 residues.

The chain combines TRBV10-3 with TRBJ2-5; 7 positions agree with TRBD2. In germline, CDR1 is ENHRY, CDR2 SYGVKD. The CDR3 loop spans 16 amino acids. With 0 bases clipped from V and 2 bases from J, the junction kept 6 bases outside the gene matches. The DNA of the CDR3 is TGTGCCATCAGTGAGTCTGGGCTAGCGGATCAAGAGACCCAGTACTTC. Its translation is CAISESGLADQETQYF.

There are a few counts of this clonotype. CDR3 amino acids: CAITRQGEENTEAFF. CDR3 sequence (DNA): TGTGCCATCACTAGGCAGGGGGAGGAGAACACTGAAGCTTTCTTT. The chain joins TRBV12-3 or TRBV12-4 to TRBJ1-1, with 7 bases identical to TRBD1. V lost 10 bases and J lost 1; bases outside the gene matches: 12. This CDR3 spans 15 amino acids.

This clonotype was counted between two and nine times. The chain employs TRBV11-1 and TRBJ2-3, with D tentatively TRBD2 (6 bases). The ends were cut back, 5 bases at V and 4 bases at J, with 16 bases in the middle. Germline CDR1 and CDR2: SGHAT and FQDESV (reference sequence). This CDR3 comprises 15 residues. The CDR3 DNA is TGTGCCAGCAGCCTCCGGCGGGGAAGATCAGATACGCAGTATTTT. Amino acids: CASSLRRGRSDTQYF.

This clonotype was counted between two and nine times. The genes are TRBV6-5 and TRBJ2-5; either TRBD1 or TRBD2 may fit D (5 bases each). Germline V gene data show CDR1 as MNHEY and CDR2 as SVGAGI. CDR3 length: 15 amino acids. V was pared by 7 bases and J by 5 bases, with 20 bases between. CDR3 nucleotide sequence: TGTGCCAGCACCCGATCGACAGTTAGAGGGGAGACCCAGTACTTC. Protein: CASTRSTVRGETQYF.

The gene calls are TRBV27 and TRBJ1-1, with D unclear. V lost 5 bases and J lost 4, with 20 bases in between. The CDR3 runs to 16 residues. Per the germline V gene, CDR1 is MNHEY and CDR2 is SMNVEV (reference sequence). CDR3 loop: CASSRFDRAGPTEAFF. CDR3 DNA sequence: TGTGCCAGCAGTCGATTTGACCGCGCAGGTCCCACTGAAGCTTTCTTT.

This clonotype was detected only a few times. The CDR3 DNA is TGCAGTGCTAGTCGATCGAGCTCCTACGAGCAGTACGTC. Amino acid sequence: CSASRSSSYEQYV. The J gene is TRBJ2-7, the V gene TRBV20-1; D is unclear. Per germline, CDR1 DFQATT and CDR2 SNEGSKA (reference sequence). Trimming left V 3 bases short and J 0 bases short, with 9 bases between. This CDR3 contains 13 residues.

In its sample, this clonotype was seen many times. This sequence joins TRBV29-1 and TRBJ1-5; D uncertain. V lost 5 bases to trimming and J lost 4 bases, with 9 bases between them. Germline loops: CDR1 SQVTM, CDR2 ANQGSEA. The CDR3 consists of 12 residues. The CDR3, as DNA: TGCAGCGTTTCAGATCCTAATCAGCCCCAGCATTTT. The encoded protein is CSVSDPNQPQHF. Together with reference TRBV29-1 and TRBJ1-5, the CDR3 gives the full variable domain: SAVISQKPSRDICQRGTSLTIQCQVDSQVTMMFWYRQQPGQSLTLIATANQGSEATYESGFVIDKFPISRPNLTFSTLTVSNMSPEDSSIYLCSVSDPNQPQHFGDGTRLSIL.

The gene calls are TRBV6-2 or TRBV6-3 and TRBJ2-7; D is unclear. V lost 5 bases and J 0 bases, leaving 8 bases between the germline ends. The CDR3 totals 13 residues. CDR1 and CDR2 from the germline V gene are MNHEY and SVGEGT. The CDR3 nucleotides are TGTGCCAGCAGTCACCTTAGCTCCTACGAGCAGTACGTC. Amino acid sequence: CASSHLSSYEQYV.

The rearrangement links TRBV7-9 to TRBJ1-1; a possible D gene is TRBD1 (5 bases). From germline, CDR1 is SEHNR and CDR2 FQNEAQ (reference sequence). CDR3 size: 15 residues. The V and J ends lost 5 bases and 1 base respectively, with 14 bases between them. The CDR3 DNA reads TGTGCCAGCAGCCCGACAGCCATGGGGAACACTGAAGCTTTCTTT. Translating it yields CASSPTAMGNTEAFF.

The table lists this clonotype with a few counts. Here the CDR3 DNA reads TGTGCCACCAGCAGGGCTTATAGCTCTGGAAACACCATATATTTT. Translation: CATSRAYSSGNTIYF. The chain links TRBV15 to TRBJ1-3; no definite D call. Between the trimmed V and J ends, which lost 3 bases and 0 bases, there was a span of 9 bases. The CDR3 length is 15 residues. Germline V gives CDR1 LNHNV, CDR2 YYDKDF (reference sequence).

This chain uses TRBV5-1 with TRBJ2-1; D remains ambiguous. The germline V and J ends were trimmed by 0 bases and 6 bases, with 16 bases remaining between them. The V gene's germline CDR1 is SGHRS and CDR2 YFSETQ. The CDR3 extends over 16 amino acids. This CDR3 reads CASSLDMLDPLNEQFF. CDR3 sequence (DNA): TGCGCCAGCAGCTTGGATATGCTGGACCCCCTCAATGAGCAGTTCTTC.

The chain joins TRBV5-5 to TRBJ1-1; TRBD1 agrees at 7 bases. Losses at the gene ends were 3 bases for V and 4 bases for J; bases not matched to a gene: 9. The CDR3 length is 15 residues. The germline gives CDR1 SGHKS, CDR2 YYEKEE (reference sequence). CDR3 nucleotide sequence: TGTGCCAGCAGCTCCAAAGACAGGGACGGCACTGAAGCTTTCTTT. Its translation: CASSSKDRDGTEAFF.

The chain has TRBV6-2 or TRBV6-3 and TRBJ2-4; the match to TRBD1 covers 7 bases. Germline values: CDR1 MNHEY, CDR2 SVGEGT. CDR3 length equals 13 residues. The V gene end was trimmed by 6 bases and the J gene end by 6 bases; junction bases not matched to a gene: 5. CDR3 sequence: CASSHRQGNIQYF. The DNA for the CDR3 is TGTGCCAGCAGCCACCGACAGGGAAACATTCAGTACTTC.

This chain links TRBV6-5 with TRBJ2-7, with TRBD1 identical over 8 bases. Germline loops: CDR1 MNHEY, CDR2 SVGAGI. With 5 bases clipped from V and 3 bases from J, the junction kept 6 bases outside the gene matches. The CDR3 totals 14 residues. The CDR3 bases are TGTGCCAGCAGTGCCGGACAGGGAAACTACGAGCAGTACTTC. Residues: CASSAGQGNYEQYF.

This clonotype was observed a handful of times. The chain recombines TRBV12-3 or TRBV12-4 with TRBJ2-2, with D perhaps matching TRBD2 (5 bases). CDR3 length: 14 amino acids. V was cut by 6 bases and J by 5 bases, with 13 bases left in between. In DNA, the CDR3 is TGTGCCAGCAGAAAGCCACGAGGGACCGGGGAGCTGTTTTTT. This sequence encodes CASRKPRGTGELFF.

There are a few counts of this clonotype. V is TRBV2 and J is TRBJ1-2, with D perhaps matching TRBD1 (5 bases). The CDR3 has 14 residues. Trimming left V 11 bases short and J 4 bases short, with 20 bases between. CDR1 is SNHLY, CDR2 FYNNEI, per germline. The CDR3 DNA is TGTGCCCGTTGGGTTGACGGGGGTATCTATGGCTACACCTTC. This gives the protein CARWVDGGIYGYTF.